What follows are 24 T cell receptor beta chains derived from one specimen sequenced in a study of blood T cell repertoires in COVID-19 (dated by TCRdb to about 2020). Library preparation used the immunoSEQ multiplex PCR assay. TCRdb obtained this table from immuneACCESS and retained in-frame rearrangements with V and J assigned. These tables miss some clones; where compared with another copy, unresolved V genes account for less than half of the shortfall, and the remainder is unexplained. The sample includes around 290,000 clones, with 87% observed a single time. Together, the top ten hold about 7.8% of the sample. The material sequenced was peripheral blood. All receptors derive from a woman in her forties or fifties who had recovered from COVID-19.

The rearrangement links TRBV3-1 (or the pseudogene TRBV3-2) to TRBJ2-5; D perhaps matches TRBD2 (7 bases). This CDR3 comprises 14 residues. The germline V and J ends were trimmed by 4 bases and 5 bases, with 14 bases remaining between them. CDR1 is LGHDT and CDR2 is YNNKEL in the germline V gene (reference sequence). CDR3 loop: CASSLAGARETQYF. DNA of the CDR3: TGTGCCAGCAGCCTCGCGGGGGCGCGGGAGACCCAGTACTTC.

The chain carries TRBV7-9 and TRBJ2-7; D is undetermined. V was cut by 5 bases and J by 2 bases, with 10 bases left in between. There are 13 residues in the CDR3. The germline V gene encodes CDR1 SEHNR and CDR2 FQNEAQ (reference sequence). CDR3 in amino acids: CASSLDGPYEQYF. The CDR3 DNA is TGTGCCAGCAGCCTAGACGGTCCCTACGAGCAGTACTTC.

In regard to this clone: One end of the junction varies from germline; a read error may be responsible. The rearrangement joins TRBV28 to TRBJ2-1, with 12 bases lining up with TRBD1. CDR3 length: 14 residues. Germline V gene lookup returns CDR1 MDHEN and CDR2 SYDVKM. CDR3 loop: CASIQTGTGGSEVF. Here the CDR3 DNA reads TGTGCCAGCATTCAAACCGGGACAGGGGGCTCGGAGGTCTTC.

The chain couples TRBV19 to TRBJ2-3, with 14 nucleotides matching TRBD2. CDR3 length: 16 residues. The V gene end was trimmed by 5 bases and the J gene end by 8 bases; junction bases not matched to a gene: 9. Germline V gives CDR1 LNHDA, CDR2 SQIVND (reference sequence). DNA for the CDR3: TGTGCCAGTAGTGATGGGACTAGCGGGGGTTTATCTACGCAGTATTTT. Translating it yields CASSDGTSGGLSTQYF.

The rearrangement links TRBV10-3 to TRBJ1-2, with 8 bases matching TRBD1. Germline-derived CDR1 and CDR2 are ENHRY and SYGVKD. CDR3 size: 17 residues. The J segment lost 3 bases and the V segment lost 4 bases, leaving 13 bases of the junction unmatched. CDR3 nucleotides: TGTGCCATCAGTGGGTCAGGGGGCCTTACTTCCGACTATGGCTACACCTTC. It specifies CAISGSGGLTSDYGYTF.

This rearrangement joins TRBV2 to TRBJ1-5, with TRBD1 matching over 8 bases. The CDR3 spans 14 residues. In germline, CDR1 is SNHLY, CDR2 FYNNEI. V gave up 7 bases and J gave up 7 bases; unmatched junction bases: 9. In DNA, the CDR3 is TGTGCCAGCAACACTCAGGGGGCGGAGCAGCCCCAGCATTTT. Translated, it gives CASNTQGAEQPQHF.

The chain employs TRBV7-2 and TRBJ2-7; D is possibly TRBD2 (6 bases). Trimming shortened V by 1 base and J by 6 bases, and 10 bases separated the two germline ends. Per the germline V gene, CDR1 is SGHTA and CDR2 is FQGNSA. The CDR3 has 13 amino acids. The CDR3 protein is CASSLDLGGEQYF. The CDR3, as DNA: TGTGCCAGCAGCTTAGATCTGGGGGGCGAGCAGTACTTC.

The chain couples TRBV10-1 to TRBJ2-3, with 10 positions matching TRBD2. Germline V lookup: CDR1 WNHNN, CDR2 SYGVQD (reference sequence). V was pared by 8 bases and J by 5 bases, with 10 bases of the junction left unmatched. The CDR3 spans 15 residues. CDR3 in amino acids: CASLDSGRIRDTQYF. CDR3 sequence (DNA): TGCGCCAGCCTCGATAGCGGGAGGATTAGAGATACGCAGTATTTT.

This rearrangement joins TRBV5-4 to TRBJ1-2; D remains unclear. Germline V gene data show CDR1 as SGHNT and CDR2 as YYREEE (reference sequence). The V end lost 4 bases, the J end lost 3 bases, and 16 bases lay between the germline ends. This CDR3 spans 15 amino acids. For the CDR3, the DNA is TGTGCCAGCAGCCCCCAGCCCGCGGCCGACTATGGCTACACCTTC. Amino acids: CASSPQPAADYGYTF.

The rearrangement joins TRBV9 to TRBJ2-1; 11 nucleotides match TRBD2. Germline lookup yields CDR1 SGDLS and CDR2 YYNGEE. After removal of 0 bases from V and 7 bases from J, the junction contained 3 bases not matched to a gene. This CDR3 spans 15 amino acids. The CDR3 DNA reads as TGTGCCAGCAGCGTAGGAGGGACTAGCGGAAATGAGCAGTTCTTC. Encoded protein: CASSVGGTSGNEQFF. The variable domain in full, with the rest retrieved from reference TRBV9 and TRBJ2-1, is DSGVTQTPKHLITATGQRVTLRCSPRSGDLSVYWYQQSLDQGLQFLIQYYNGEERAKGNILERFSAQQFPDLHSELNLSSLELGDSALYFCASSVGGTSGNEQFFGPGTRLTVL.

J is TRBJ1-4 and V is TRBV28; D is unclear. The CDR3 sequence is 15 residues long. Germline values: CDR1 MDHEN, CDR2 SYDVKM. The ends were cut back, 7 bases at V and 3 bases at J, with 15 bases in the middle. CDR3 sequence (DNA): TGTGCCAGCAACGGCGGGCACCGTTCTAATGAAAAACTGTTTTTT. This gives the protein CASNGGHRSNEKLFF.

The chain is built from TRBV4-3 and TRBJ2-5, with D possibly being TRBD2 (7 bases). Germline V gene lookup returns CDR1 LGHNA and CDR2 YSLEER. V was trimmed by 2 bases and J by 5 bases, leaving 12 bases between them. There are 14 residues in the CDR3. The CDR3 is CASSQTGRAETQYF. CDR3 coding DNA: TGCGCCAGCAGCCAAACAGGGAGGGCGGAGACCCAGTACTTC.

V and J are TRBV6-1 and TRBJ2-7, with 13 positions matching TRBD2. The germline V gene encodes CDR1 MNHNS and CDR2 SASEGT. V gave up 7 bases and J gave up 4 bases; unmatched junction bases: 7. The CDR3 runs to 15 residues. CDR3 sequence: CASKPGTSGNYEQYF. The DNA for the CDR3 is TGTGCCAGCAAACCCGGGACTAGCGGGAATTACGAGCAGTACTTC.

This clone was detected once. V and J are TRBV29-1 and TRBJ1-3; 7 bases match TRBD1. This CDR3 is 13 amino acids long. V shed 4 bases and J 2 bases; nucleotides not matched to a gene: 2. Germline V gives CDR1 SQVTM, CDR2 ANQGSEA. In nucleotides, the CDR3 is TGCAGCGTTGGACAGGGAACTGGAAACACCATATATTTT. Translated, it gives CSVGQGTGNTIYF.

The chain links TRBV3-1 (or the pseudogene TRBV3-2) to TRBJ2-3; maybe TRBD2 (6 bases). Germline loops: CDR1 LGHDT, CDR2 YNNKEL (reference sequence). Trimming left V 4 bases short and J 5 bases short, with 16 bases between. The CDR3 contains 15 residues. This CDR3 is CASSLLSGGRDTQYF. CDR3 nucleotides: TGTGCCAGCAGCCTCCTAAGTGGGGGGAGAGATACGCAGTATTTT.

The J gene is TRBJ2-2, the V gene TRBV7-2; 7 positions match TRBD1. The CDR3 loop spans 17 amino acids. V lost 8 bases to trimming and J lost 4 bases; unmatched junction nucleotides: 16. CDR1 and CDR2 (germline): SGHTA, FQGNSA. DNA of the CDR3: TGTGCCAGCTCACTAACCCGGGACAGAGTCTCCACCGGGGAGCTGTTTTTT. It codes for CASSLTRDRVSTGELFF.

The J gene is TRBJ2-1, the V gene TRBV5-1; D perhaps matches TRBD2 (7 bases). V was cut by 2 bases and J by 9 bases, with 24 bases left in between. CDR3 length: 17 residues. The germline gives CDR1 SGHRS, CDR2 YFSETQ. Here the CDR3 DNA reads TGCGCCAGCAGCTTAGCCCCTAGCGGAGGGGGGGAGAGTGAGCAGTTCTTC. Its protein product is CASSLAPSGGGESEQFF.

In regard to this clone: This CDR3 is also generated by other DNA sequences in the sample. Here the CDR3 reads CASSFRKNYGYTF. In nucleotides, the CDR3 is TGTGCCAGCAGTTTCAGGAAGAACTATGGCTACACCTTC. The chain uses TRBV12-3 or TRBV12-4 and TRBJ1-2; D call uncertain. The length of the CDR3 is 13 residues. V was pared by 3 bases and J by 2 bases, with 7 bases between.

As concerns this clone: Other DNA sequences in the same sample also yield this CDR3. The chain uses TRBV19 and TRBJ1-2, with a possible D match to TRBD1 (6 bases). V lost 3 bases and J lost 8, with 10 bases in between. This CDR3 comprises 12 residues. The germline CDR1 and CDR2 sequences are LNHDA and SQIVND (reference sequence). The DNA of the CDR3 is TGTGCCAGTAGTATGGGGGCCCGGGGCTACACCTTC. Residues: CASSMGARGYTF.

The J gene is TRBJ2-5, the V gene TRBV12-3 or TRBV12-4; 7 positions match TRBD2. The ends lost 4 bases at V and 3 bases at J; junction bases unmatched: 2. The CDR3 consists of 13 residues. The CDR3 protein is CASSWGGEETQYF. DNA of the CDR3: TGTGCCAGCAGTTGGGGGGGTGAAGAGACCCAGTACTTC.

This chain links TRBV18 with TRBJ2-7; possibly TRBD1 for D (5 bases). Trimming left V 4 bases short and J 2 bases short, with 12 bases between. CDR3 length: 14 residues. Germline CDR1 is KGHSH and CDR2 is LQKENI. As DNA, the CDR3 is TGTGCCAGCTCACAGGACATCGGTCCCTACGAGCAGTACTTC. Residues: CASSQDIGPYEQYF.

The gene calls are TRBV18 and TRBJ1-3; D is unclear. The germline gives CDR1 KGHSH, CDR2 LQKENI. Trimming took off 2 bases at V and 4 bases at J, with 18 bases between the two ends. The CDR3 is made up of 17 amino acids. CDR3 in amino acids: CASSPAQASRAGNTIYF. For the CDR3, the DNA is TGTGCCAGCTCACCAGCTCAGGCCTCACGAGCCGGAAACACCATATATTTT. The variable domain in full, completed from reference TRBV18 and TRBJ1-3, reads NAGVMQNPRHLVRRRGQEARLRCSPMKGHSHVYWYRQLPEEGLKFMVYLQKENIIDESGMPKERFSAEFPKEGPSILRIQQVVRGDSAAYFCASSPAQASRAGNTIYFGEGSWLTVV.

The chain links TRBV25-1 to TRBJ2-7; D is perhaps TRBD1 (6 bases). CDR3 length: 15 residues. V was trimmed by 5 bases and J by 3 bases, leaving 17 bases between them. From germline, CDR1 is MGHDK and CDR2 SYGVNS. This chain's CDR3 is CASSSIRDTHYEQYF. The CDR3, as DNA: TGTGCCAGCAGTTCAATCCGGGACACCCACTACGAGCAGTACTTC.

This chain joins TRBV20-1 and TRBJ2-2, with D maybe TRBD2 (5 bases). V lost 3 bases and J 6 bases, leaving 11 bases between the germline ends. This CDR3 comprises 13 residues. From germline, CDR1 is DFQATT and CDR2 SNEGSKA (reference sequence). CDR3 nucleotides: TGCAGTGCTAGTCACGGGGATGCCGGGGAGCTGTTTTTT. This sequence encodes CSASHGDAGELFF.